This T cell receptor beta chain was profiled in a study of circulating tumor DNA in untreated peripheral T-cell lymphoma (dated by TCRdb to the early 2020s). What the work shows at the level of the full study, not this receptor alone: Tumor-specific clonotypes were identified in 76% of patients, from approximately 86% of baseline tissues and approximately 67% of baseline serum samples.

To prepare the library, the immunoSEQ multiplex PCR assay was applied. TCRdb's version of the immuneACCESS table is confined to in-frame rearrangements and falls short of the full clone set. An unresolved V gene accounts for under half of the shortfall where checked; the remainder is of unknown origin. This sample holds approximately 2,500 clones; roughly 82% were observed only once. Clones ranked in the top ten supply about 30% of the sample. The CDR3, cysteine through phenylalanine, is 15 amino acids long. Just CDR3 DNA is preserved here, 45 bases in frame from base 1. The junction carries 15 bases between V and J, which are trimmed by 5 bases and 3 bases respectively. The germline V gene supplies CDR1 SGHNT and CDR2 YENEEA. As concerns this clone: It lacks a known antigen. No qualities accompany the bases; no much larger clone lies one base away.

Tumor-specific TCR clonotypes were identified by sequencing baseline tumor tissue collected before treatment. To monitor patients with peripheral T-cell lymphoma who were getting frontline treatment on a trial, the study applied next-generation sequencing to T-cell receptor sequences. The sequenced sample was tumor tissue. This sequence originates from a human donor with peripheral T-cell lymphoma. Here the chain combines TRBV11-3 and TRBJ2-3; the D gene identity is not certain. Read as DNA, the sequence is TGTGCCAGCAGCGTGGCGGTTGGGAATACAGATACGCAGTATTTT. Its amino acids are CASSVAVGNTDTQYF.